The clone carrying this T cell receptor (beta chain) was seen many times. Its antigen is unknown. The sample originates from a study of T cells in Graves' hyperthyroidism and ophthalmopathy. Notes on the study in general: Among clonotypes expanded in thyroid above 0.001, most were also found in blood.

Trimming left V 6 bases short and J 0 bases short, with 9 bases between. The CDR3 is made up of 13 amino acids. The germline V gene has CDR1 SNHLY and CDR2 FYNNEI. Reasons for excluding patients were uncontrolled infection, other autoimmune disease, pregnancy or lactation. Diagnosis rested on symptoms, serum thyroxine and TRAb, thyroid ultrasound, and orbital computed tomography. Regions amplified from RNA transcripts were the TCR beta CDR3 regions. First-round RT-PCR with HTBI primers amplified the TCR CDR3 region. TCRdb re-analysed the multiplex PCR reads in MiXCR, keeping a single row per CDR3 protein. The sample carries 250,000 to 300,000 distinct CDR3 sequences, about 14% recorded once.

Source material: blood. The chain joins TRBV2 to TRBJ2-7, with D hard to call. This receptor was identified in a middle-aged woman with Graves' hyperthyroidism that later progressed to Graves' ophthalmopathy. The DNA for the CDR3 is TGTGCCAGCAGGAGGCAAAGCTCCTACGAGCAGTACTTC. Its translation is CASRRQSSYEQYF.